Below are 31 T cell receptor beta chains sequenced from a single sample in a study of spatial heterogeneity in lung cancer. Overall study findings and caveats: One measure, the expanded intratumoral alpha and beta TCR count, tracked tumor mutation counts.

TCRdb re-called the 5' RACE reads with MiXCR, one entry per CDR3 protein. This table holds about 13,000 distinct CDR3 sequences, 4% to 5.5% found once. Time point in this sample: sample taken at primary tumor resection. Their specific antigens are unknown. Here the sequenced sample was lung tumor tissue, taken at surgery. The source is a male donor with early-stage non-small cell lung cancer.

This clonotype is deemed medium-sized (0.01 to 0.1%). A library prepared for alpha chains yielded this beta chain as an off-target read; its size is of little meaning. The chain recombines TRBV7-2 with TRBJ1-1; D is undetermined. V dropped 1 base and J dropped 1 base, with 19 bases sitting between them. The CDR3 length is 18 residues. CDR1 and CDR2 (germline): SGHTA, FQGNSA. The CDR3 DNA sequence: TGTGCCAGCAGCTTAGTTGGCCTTAGGGCAGCAGAGAACACTGAAGCTTTCTTT. Amino acid sequence: CASSLVGLRAAENTEAFF.

A few counts support this clonotype. Being off target in a library aimed at alpha chains, this beta chain has a size of little meaning. In nucleotides, the CDR3 is TGCGCCAGTAGACCTCCCAATGAAGCAACTGAAGCTTTCTTT. The encoded protein is CASRPPNEATEAFF. The gene calls are TRBV23-1 and TRBJ1-1; D is unclear. TRBV23-1 carries the ORF label, with uncertain function. Trimming took off 9 bases at V and 5 bases at J, with 19 bases between the two ends. This CDR3 is built from 14 residues.

This clonotype has a count of ten or more. Found in a library prepared for alpha chains, this beta chain is an off-target read, and its abundance has little meaning. The rearrangement links TRBV7-2 to TRBJ2-5; TRBD2 aligns across 8 bases. The CDR3 sequence is 15 residues long. Germline assignment: CDR1 SGHTA and CDR2 FQGNSA. V dropped 0 bases and J dropped 5; count of bases not matched to a gene: 5. CDR3 loop: CASSLALGGEETQYF. The CDR3 DNA reads TGTGCCAGCAGCTTAGCGCTCGGGGGGGAGGAGACCCAGTACTTC. The complete variable domain, with remaining parts taken from reference TRBV7-2 and TRBJ2-5, reads GAGVSQSPSNKVTEKGKDVELRCDPISGHTALYWYRQSLGQGLEFLIYFQGNSAPDKSGLPSDRFSAERTGGSVSTLTIQRTQQEDSAVYLCASSLALGGEETQYFGPGTRLLVL.

The table lists this clonotype with many counts. This beta chain is an unintended read in a library built for alpha chains; its size means little. The chain joins TRBV6-1 to TRBJ2-5; D may be TRBD1 (5 bases). V gave up 4 bases and J gave up 5 bases, with 11 bases separating them. The CDR3 runs 13 residues. CDR1 is MNHNS and CDR2 is SASEGT in the germline V gene. In DNA form, the CDR3 reads TGTGCCAGCAGTGTTAGGAGACAGGAGACCCAGTACTTC. Its translation is CASSVRRQETQYF.

Remarks on this clonotype: As an off-target read in a library built for alpha chains, this beta chain has a frequency of little significance. The chain combines TRBV29-1 with TRBJ1-2; D is unclear. The CDR3 is 15 residues long. Germline V lookup: CDR1 SQVTM, CDR2 ANQGSEA. The V gene lost 6 bases and the J gene lost 3 bases, with 20 bases spanning the gap. In DNA form, the CDR3 reads TGCAGCGTAACACCTCTCGATACCGGGTACTATGGCTACACCTTC. Residues: CSVTPLDTGYYGYTF.

This clonotype showed up many times. This beta chain is a stray sequence in a library constructed for alpha chains; its clone size is not meaningful. The chain links TRBV28 to TRBJ1-3, with D perhaps matching TRBD1 (6 bases). The CDR3 consists of 15 residues. Trimming removed 6 bases at V and 4 bases at J, with 16 bases between. Germline-derived CDR1 and CDR2 are MDHEN and SYDVKM. The CDR3 loop reads CASRSPGTKGNTIYF. The CDR3 DNA reads as TGTGCCAGCAGGTCCCCCGGGACAAAAGGAAACACCATATATTTT.

A remark on this clonotype: A library prepared for alpha chains yielded this beta chain as an off-target read; its size is of little meaning. This rearrangement joins TRBV21-1 to TRBJ2-1; TRBD2, the D gene given by the table, was not confirmed from the DNA. TRBV21-1 is described as a pseudogene. The CDR3 sequence is 17 residues long. In DNA, the CDR3 is TGTGCCAGCAGCAGGGGCGGGAGGGGGCAGGAGTACAATGAGCAGTTCTTC. Residues: CASSRGGRGQEYNEQFF.

Ten or more counts support this clonotype. With the library built for alpha chains, this beta chain is off target and its frequency is not meaningful. V usage is TRBV20-1 and J usage is TRBJ2-1; TRBD1 aligns across 9 bases. The CDR3 extends over 16 amino acids. In germline, CDR1 is DFQATT, CDR2 SNEGSKA (reference sequence). Trimming removed 1 base from V and 5 bases from J; junction bases left unmatched: 9. CDR3 region: CSARGWSGQGNNEQFF. CDR3 coding DNA: TGCAGTGCTAGAGGGTGGTCGGGACAGGGAAACAATGAGCAGTTCTTC.

The table lists this clonotype with many counts. A library prepared for alpha chains yielded this beta chain as an off-target read; its size is of little meaning. J is TRBJ2-1 and V is TRBV29-1; D is unresolved. The germline gives CDR1 SQVTM, CDR2 ANQGSEA. The length of the CDR3 is 14 residues. V lost 6 bases and J 4 bases, leaving 16 bases between the germline ends. CDR3 sequence: CSVLDPQHYNEQFF. CDR3 bases: TGCAGCGTCCTGGACCCACAACATTACAATGAGCAGTTCTTC.

This clonotype occurred many times. With the library built for alpha chains, this beta chain is off target and its frequency is not meaningful. The V gene is TRBV28, the J gene TRBJ2-7, with D possibly TRBD1 on 6 matching bases. The V end lost 2 bases, the J end lost 2 bases, and 10 bases lay between the germline ends. CDR3 length: 14 residues. Germline loops: CDR1 MDHEN, CDR2 SYDVKM. The CDR3 reads CASSLPGQPYEQYF. CDR3 DNA: TGTGCCAGCAGTTTACCAGGACAGCCCTACGAGCAGTACTTC. Complete variable domain (other parts from reference TRBV28 and TRBJ2-7): DVKVTQSSRYLVKRTGEKVFLECVQDMDHENMFWYRQDPGLGLRLIYFSYDVKMKEKGDIPEGYSVSREKKERFSLILESASTNQTSMYLCASSLPGQPYEQYFGPGTRLTVT.

This clonotype appeared a few times. This beta chain is a stray read from a library made for alpha chains; its abundance is not meaningful. J is TRBJ2-3 and V is TRBV28; no reliable D call. The V end was cut by 2 bases, the J end by 0 bases, with 6 bases between. Germline V gene data show CDR1 as MDHEN and CDR2 as SYDVKM. There are 14 residues in the CDR3. CDR3: CASSLRASTDTQYF. Written as DNA, the CDR3 is TGTGCCAGCAGTTTAAGAGCTAGCACAGATACGCAGTATTTT.

Ten or more counts support this clonotype. The library was prepared for alpha chains; this beta chain is a stray read, so its frequency means little. The chain links TRBV9 to TRBJ2-7; maybe TRBD2 (5 bases). The CDR3 totals 16 residues. Germline V gives CDR1 SGDLS, CDR2 YYNGEE. V was shortened by 3 bases and J by 0 bases, with 16 bases between the two germline ends. CDR3 loop: CASSESEDPSSYEQYF. DNA of the CDR3: TGTGCCAGCAGCGAGTCGGAGGACCCGAGCTCCTACGAGCAGTACTTC.

Within the sample, this clonotype is medium-sized. This beta chain is off target for a library built for alpha chains, so its abundance means little. V gene TRBV7-2 combines with J gene TRBJ2-3; D assignment may be TRBD1 or TRBD2 (5 bases each). V was shortened by 5 bases and J by 0 bases, with 12 bases between the two germline ends. Looked up from germline, CDR1 is SGHTA and CDR2 is FQGNSA. The CDR3 is made up of 15 amino acids. The CDR3 nucleotides read TGTGCCAGCAGCCTTCGGGACCGGAGCACAGATACGCAGTATTTT. Protein sequence: CASSLRDRSTDTQYF.

Concerning this clonotype itself: Since the library was made to target alpha chains, this beta chain is a stray read and its abundance is not meaningful. The chain has TRBV20-1 and TRBJ1-6; D is undetermined. The CDR3 spans 16 residues. Germline-derived CDR1 and CDR2 are DFQATT and SNEGSKA (reference sequence). The V and J ends lost 6 bases and 7 bases respectively, with 22 bases between them. CDR3 DNA sequence: TGCAGTGCATACGAGGCGGAGCGTACGGGGAATTCACCCCTCCACTTT. Encoded protein: CSAYEAERTGNSPLHF.

Ten or more counts support this clonotype. Since it is a stray read in a library aimed at alpha chains, this beta chain has a size that is not meaningful. The V gene is TRBV7-2, the J gene TRBJ1-2; D unresolved. This CDR3 is 14 amino acids long. The germline V gene encodes CDR1 SGHTA and CDR2 FQGNSA. Trimming removed 10 bases from V and 4 bases from J, with 19 bases in between. CDR3 region: CATKLDAGSYGYTF. The CDR3 nucleotides are TGTGCCACGAAGCTCGACGCCGGGAGCTATGGCTACACCTTC.

This clonotype has a count of ten or more. Little can be read into the size of this beta chain, an off-target read in a library designed for alpha chains. The chain couples TRBV7-9 to TRBJ2-6; D unclear. V lost 4 bases to trimming and J lost 4 bases, with 8 bases between them. CDR1 and CDR2 (germline): SEHNR, FQNEAQ (reference sequence). The CDR3 spans 14 residues. The CDR3 sequence: CASSSQQGANVLTF. The CDR3 DNA is TGTGCCAGCAGCTCCCAACAAGGGGCCAACGTCCTGACTTTC.

This clonotype was counted many times. The library was designed around alpha chains, so this beta chain is a stray read whose abundance carries little weight. The chain joins TRBV6-2 or TRBV6-3 to TRBJ1-1, with no clear D. V lost 2 bases and J 4 bases, leaving 11 bases between the germline ends. The germline gives CDR1 MNHEY, CDR2 SVGEGT. The CDR3 loop spans 14 amino acids. The chain's CDR3 is CASSYQNMGTEAFF. The CDR3 region has the DNA TGTGCCAGCAGTTACCAAAACATGGGCACTGAAGCTTTCTTT.

Turning to this clonotype: Found in a library prepared for alpha chains, this beta chain is an off-target read, and its abundance has little meaning. The chain combines TRBV7-8 with TRBJ1-4, with D unclear. V was cut by 2 bases and J by 1 base, with 2 bases left in between. This CDR3 has 13 amino acids. Germline CDR1 and CDR2: SGHVS and FQNEAQ. CDR3 sequence: CASSLQTNEKLFF. CDR3 nucleotide sequence: TGTGCCAGCAGCTTACAAACTAATGAAAAACTGTTTTTT.

This clonotype was recorded many times. This beta chain is a stray sequence in a library constructed for alpha chains; its clone size is not meaningful. The chain combines TRBV4-3 with TRBJ2-3, with TRBD2 matching over 9 bases. V dropped 0 bases and J dropped 3; count of bases not matched to a gene: 10. The CDR3 has 18 residues. Germline V gene data show CDR1 as LGHNA and CDR2 as YSLEER. This CDR3 is CASSQDPPLAGRTDTQYF. The CDR3 nucleotides are TGCGCCAGCAGCCAAGATCCGCCACTAGCGGGCCGGACAGATACGCAGTATTTT.

This clonotype was seen a few times. The library was built for alpha chains, so this beta chain is an off-target read and its size means little. The chain links TRBV12-3 or TRBV12-4 to TRBJ1-1; no clear D gene. CDR3 length: 11 amino acids. The V end was cut by 6 bases, the J end by 4 bases, with 6 bases between. Written as DNA, the CDR3 is TGTGCCAGCAGCGTTCTCACTGAAGCTTTCTTT. It is translated as CASSVLTEAFF.

This clonotype was seen many times. This beta chain is a stray read from a library made for alpha chains; its abundance is not meaningful. This chain connects TRBV4-3 to TRBJ2-5, with 8 positions matching TRBD1. V lost 1 base to trimming and J lost 10 bases; unmatched junction nucleotides: 14. Germline lookup yields CDR1 LGHNA and CDR2 YSLEER. The CDR3 runs to 16 residues. CDR3 in DNA: TGCGCCAGCAGCCAAGGTTTCGCGGACAGGGAAATGGGCCAGTACTTC. Translation gives CASSQGFADREMGQYF.

Ten or more counts support this clonotype. As an off-target read in a library built for alpha chains, this beta chain has a frequency of little significance. The chain is built from TRBV28 and TRBJ1-5; no clear D. The germline V gene encodes CDR1 MDHEN and CDR2 SYDVKM. The CDR3 has 14 amino acids. Trimming pared 3 bases from V and 6 bases from J, leaving 12 bases between. CDR3 coding DNA: TGTGCCAGCAGTTTGGGAGGATCGGGTCAGCCCCAGCATTTT. This translates into CASSLGGSGQPQHF.

Worth noting for this clonotype: This beta chain is off target for a library built for alpha chains, so its abundance means little. This chain connects TRBV5-4 to TRBJ2-7; D might be TRBD1 (6 bases). V lost 2 bases to trimming and J lost 5 bases, with 11 bases between them. Germline-derived CDR1 and CDR2 are SGHNT and YYREEE (reference sequence). This CDR3 contains 13 residues. Here the CDR3 reads CASSFQGLDEQYF. The CDR3 region has the DNA TGTGCCAGCAGCTTTCAGGGGTTGGACGAGCAGTACTTC. Based on the CDR3 plus reference TRBV5-4 and TRBJ2-7, the full variable domain is ETGVTQSPTHLIKTRGQQVTLRCSSQSGHNTVSWYQQALGQGPQFIFQYYREEENGRGNFPPRFSGLQFPNYSSELNVNALELDDSALYLCASSFQGLDEQYFGPGTRLTVT.

With respect to this clonotype: Since it is a stray read in a library aimed at alpha chains, this beta chain has a size that is not meaningful. The V and J genes are TRBV7-6 and TRBJ2-3; 12 bases line up with TRBD2. Germline V lookup: CDR1 SGHVS, CDR2 FNYEAQ. V shed 1 base, J shed 4 bases, and the junction held 6 bases outside the gene matches. This CDR3 is built from 17 residues. The CDR3 nucleotides are TGTGCCAGCAGCTTAGTTGGCCTAGCGGGGGGGCCAGATACGCAGTATTTT. This gives the protein CASSLVGLAGGPDTQYF.

The table lists this clonotype with many counts. Since the library was made to target alpha chains, this beta chain is a stray read and its abundance is not meaningful. The CDR3 spells CASSSLLPPYEQYF. CDR3 coding DNA: TGTGCCAGCAGTTCCCTACTCCCGCCCTACGAGCAGTACTTC. This chain joins TRBV28 and TRBJ2-7; D is uncertain. The CDR3 spans 14 residues. Germline values: CDR1 MDHEN, CDR2 SYDVKM. The ends were cut back, 4 bases at V and 2 bases at J, with 12 bases in the middle.

By frequency in the sample, this clonotype is medium-sized. This beta chain lies outside the target of a library built for alpha chains; its clone size means little. The chain couples TRBV20-1 to TRBJ2-3; 9 bases are a match to TRBD2. The CDR3 contains 16 residues. J was trimmed by 0 bases and V by 4 bases; bases with no gene match: 8. Germline lookup yields CDR1 DFQATT and CDR2 SNEGSKA (reference sequence). The CDR3 sequence is CSATPLAGSSTDTQYF. CDR3 DNA: TGCAGTGCTACCCCCCTAGCGGGGTCTAGCACAGATACGCAGTATTTT.

This clonotype was seen ten or more times. This beta chain is an off-target read within a library intended for alpha chains, so its frequency means little. The rearrangement joins TRBV9 to TRBJ2-7; TRBD1 might be the D (6 bases). The CDR3 contains 15 residues. CDR1 SGDLS and CDR2 YYNGEE come from the germline V gene. The germline V and J ends were trimmed by 0 bases and 2 bases, with 12 bases remaining between them. Here the CDR3 reads CASSVATGTPYEQYF. CDR3 DNA sequence: TGTGCCAGCAGCGTAGCTACCGGGACACCCTACGAGCAGTACTTC.

This clonotype was picked up many times. In a library made to pick up alpha chains, this beta chain is a stray read with a size that means little. The chain combines TRBV4-2 with TRBJ1-3; D is ambiguous. This CDR3 region has 14 residues. V gave up 1 base and J gave up 0 bases, with 4 bases separating them. From germline, CDR1 is LGHNA and CDR2 YNFKEQ. The CDR3 is CASSQGNSGNTIYF. CDR3 nucleotide sequence: TGTGCCAGCAGCCAAGGGAACTCTGGAAACACCATATATTTT.

Only a few counts were recorded for this clonotype. This beta chain is a stray read from a library made for alpha chains; its abundance is not meaningful. This rearrangement joins TRBV18 to TRBJ2-1; 9 positions agree with TRBD2. From germline, CDR1 is KGHSH and CDR2 LQKENI. The CDR3 spans 15 residues. Losses at the gene ends were 4 bases for V and 5 bases for J; bases not matched to a gene: 6. The DNA for the CDR3 is TGTGCCAGCTCACATCCAGCGGGGGGCCACAATGAGCAGTTCTTC. Its translation: CASSHPAGGHNEQFF.

The table lists this clonotype with many counts. This beta chain turned up in a library designed for alpha chains; as an off-target read, its abundance says little. The chain couples TRBV7-8 to TRBJ2-3; D is perhaps TRBD2 (5 bases). Germline assignment: CDR1 SGHVS and CDR2 FQNEAQ. There are 13 residues in the CDR3. Trimming cost V 6 bases and J 3 bases, with 10 bases left between them. The CDR3 spells CASSTGWTDTQYF. CDR3 bases: TGTGCCAGCAGTACGGGATGGACAGATACGCAGTATTTT.

This clonotype has at least ten counts. Found in a library prepared for alpha chains, this beta chain is an off-target read, and its abundance has little meaning. The chain links TRBV29-1 to TRBJ1-1, with D hard to call. The V gene lost 7 bases and the J gene lost 2 bases, with 5 bases spanning the gap. CDR3 length: 10 residues. The germline gives CDR1 SQVTM, CDR2 ANQGSEA. The CDR3 spells CSAGNTEAFF. The CDR3 DNA reads as TGCAGCGCGGGAAACACTGAAGCTTTCTTT.